These T cell receptor beta chains were read from a single sample in a study of graft-versus-host responses after intestinal transplantation. No antigen is known for these receptors. Using immunoSEQ multiplex PCR, the repertoire was profiled, and TCRdb retains in-frame clones only, with some absent. The repertoire holds over 85,000 clones, about 93% seen once, with about 0.5% in the top ten. The starting material was unstimulated CD8+ T cells sorted from spleen or lymph node cells, obtained before intestinal transplant. These receptors all come from a human donor who received an intestinal transplant. Each CDR3 is given with its conserved first and last residue. A D gene is named only where the DNA matches it firmly. Size tells how often a clone was seen (once, few, many) or the class of an expanded clone, and some rows leave it out.

V gene	D gene	J gene	clone size	CDR3 DNA	CDR3 protein
TRBV9	-	TRBJ1-3	-	TGTGCCAGCAGCGTAGGATCAGGGTGGGAAAACACCATATATTTT	CASSVGSGWENTIYF
TRBV28	-	TRBJ1-5	-	TGTGCCAGCAGTTTACTAGAGCTAACAGGTCGGATCCAGCCCCAGCATTTT	CASSLLELTGRIQPQHF
TRBV7-9	-	TRBJ2-1	-	TGTGCCAGCAGCTTTACAGGGGGGGTGCACAATGAGCAGTTCTTC	CASSFTGGVHNEQFF
TRBV9	-	TRBJ2-3	-	TGTGCCAGCAGCGCAAACACAGATACGCAGTATTTT	CASSANTDTQYF
TRBV4-2	TRBD2	TRBJ2-1	-	TGTGCCAGCAGCCAAGTTGGGCTAGCGGGAGCTGTAAATGAGCAGTTCTTC	CASSQVGLAGAVNEQFF
TRBV27	TRBD1	TRBJ2-7	-	TGTGCCAGCAGTTTATCGGGGCAGGGGGCCCCCTCCGAGCAGTACTTC	CASSLSGQGAPSEQYF
TRBV27	TRBD1	TRBJ2-7	-	TGTGCCAGCAGTTTGACAGGGGGCTCCTACGAGCAGTACTTC	CASSLTGGSYEQYF
TRBV2	TRBD2	TRBJ2-7	-	TGTGCCGTAAAACTAGCGGGAGACGTTCTACTCTACGAGCAGTACTTC	CAVKLAGDVLLYEQYF
TRBV4-3	-	TRBJ2-7	-	TGCGCCAGCAGCCAAGGACAGGCCTACGAGCAGTACTTC	CASSQGQAYEQYF
TRBV19	-	TRBJ1-1	once	TGTGCCAGTACTCTTACTGGGGCAGGGATATTCGGGTACACTGAAGCTTTCTTT	CASTLTGAGIFGYTEAFF
TRBV11-2	-	TRBJ2-7	once	TGTGCCAGCAGTCGGGGGAACGAGCAGTACTTC	CASSRGNEQYF
TRBV6-1	TRBD2	TRBJ2-7	-	TGTGCCAGCAGCACTAGCGTGGCCTACGAGCAGTACTTC	CASSTSVAYEQYF
TRBV4-1	-	TRBJ2-7	-	TGCGCCAGCAGCGGCTTTTCAGGGCCCTCCTACGAGCAGTACTTC	CASSGFSGPSYEQYF
TRBV30	-	TRBJ2-4	once	TGTGCCTGGAGTGTTGGTAGCATTGGAAACATTCAGTACTTC	CAWSVGSIGNIQYF
TRBV2	-	TRBJ1-3	few	TGTGCCAGCAGTGGAAGAGTCTCTGGAAACACCATATATTTT	CASSGRVSGNTIYF
TRBV6-5	-	TRBJ2-3	once	TGTGCCAGCGGGGGGACCGAAACCGATACGCAGTATTTT	CASGGTETDTQYF
TRBV11-3	-	TRBJ2-3	-	TGTGCCAGCAGCTTAGATCATATCCGGCAGGGGCCAGATACGCAGTATTTT	CASSLDHIRQGPDTQYF
TRBV19	-	TRBJ1-1	once	TGTGCCAGTAGTATGGAGTCGTACACTGAAGCTTTCTTT	CASSMESYTEAFF
TRBV19	-	TRBJ1-1	-	TGTGCCAGTCCAGGGGAGGGGATAACACTGAGGGCTGAAGCTTTCTTT	CASPGEGITLRAEAFF
TRBV19	TRBD2	TRBJ2-1	once	TGTGCCAGTACAGGACTAGCGGGGGATCCCGTAGAATTCCATGAGCAGTTCTTC	CASTGLAGDPVEFHEQFF
TRBV27	TRBD2	TRBJ2-5	-	TGTGCCAGCAGTCTGTGGAACCCGACTAGCCGGGAGACCCAGTACTTC	CASSLWNPTSRETQYF
TRBV5-8	TRBD1	TRBJ1-5	-	TGTGCCAGCAGCCCACTGGACAGGGAGGGCCAGCCCCAGCATTTT	CASSPLDREGQPQHF
TRBV29-1	TRBD1	TRBJ2-3	-	TGCAGCGTTGAAGGGACAGGGGCCACAGATACGCAGTATTTT	CSVEGTGATDTQYF
TRBV2	TRBD1	TRBJ1-5	few	TGTGCCAGCAGGGTAGGGACAGGGGAACATCCCCAGCATTTT	CASRVGTGEHPQHF
TRBV18	-	TRBJ2-3	-	TGTGCCAGCTCACCCACAACCGGGTTAGATACGCAGTATTTT	CASSPTTGLDTQYF
TRBV6-4	TRBD1	TRBJ1-2	-	TGTGCCAGCAGTGACTCGACGGACAGGGGGCCCTATGGCTACACCTTC	CASSDSTDRGPYGYTF
TRBV5-1	-	TRBJ2-7	-	TGCGCCAGCAGCTTGTGGCAGGAAGACTACGAGCAGTACTTC	CASSLWQEDYEQYF
TRBV4-1	-	TRBJ2-1	-	TGCGCCAGCAGCCAAACCACAAGCTCCTACAATGAGCAGTTCTTC	CASSQTTSSYNEQFF
TRBV2	TRBD2	TRBJ2-7	-	TGTGCCAGCGCCGCGGGGGGTATTGAATCGTACTTC	CASAAGGIESYF
TRBV21-1	-	TRBJ1-2	-	TGTGCCAGCAGCAAAAGGCCGAGGAACTATGGCTACACCTTC	CASSKRPRNYGYTF
TRBV11-3	TRBD1	TRBJ1-3	-	TGTGCCAGCAGCTTAGCCGGGACAGGGCTAAGCTCTGGAAACACCATATATTTT	CASSLAGTGLSSGNTIYF
TRBV18	-	TRBJ1-3	-	TGTGCCAGCTCACCGCCACAGTACTCTGGAAACACCATATATTTT	CASSPPQYSGNTIYF
TRBV4-1	TRBD2	TRBJ2-1	-	TGCGCCAGCAGCACTAGCGAGTACAATGAGCAGTTCTTC	CASSTSEYNEQFF
TRBV30	-	TRBJ1-2	-	TGTGCCTGGAGTGTACTTTTAATGACAGAGTATGGCTACACCTTC	CAWSVLLMTEYGYTF
TRBV28	-	TRBJ1-5	-	TGTGCCAGCAGTCTAGGGCAGGGAATCCGGCAGCCCCAGCATTTT	CASSLGQGIRQPQHF
TRBV7-9	TRBD1	TRBJ2-7	-	TGTGCCAGCAGCTTAGGGACAGGGACACTAACCTACGAGCAGTACTTC	CASSLGTGTLTYEQYF
TRBV27	TRBD2	TRBJ2-1	-	TGTGCCAGCAGTCCCCTAGCGGGGGGATACAATGAGCAGTTCTTC	CASSPLAGGYNEQFF
TRBV30	TRBD1	TRBJ2-7	-	TGTGCCTCGGGACAGGGATCGGGGCCCTACGAGCAGTACTTC	CASGQGSGPYEQYF
TRBV2	-	TRBJ2-7	few	TGTGCCAGCAGCGGACAGACCTACGAGCAGTACTTC	CASSGQTYEQYF
TRBV27	TRBD1	TRBJ1-2	-	TGTGCCAGCACTACCTATGTTTCAGGGGGCGGTTATGGCTACACCTTC	CASTTYVSGGGYGYTF
TRBV5-6	-	TRBJ2-1	-	TGTGCCAGCAGCTTGACTATGTCCAACTCCTACAATGAGCAGTTCTTC	CASSLTMSNSYNEQFF
TRBV4-1	-	TRBJ2-7	-	TGCGCCAGCAGCCAAGTGTCAGGGGACTACGAGCAGTACTTC	CASSQVSGDYEQYF
TRBV27	TRBD1	TRBJ2-7	-	TGTGCCAGCAGTCACAGGGGTTTGGCCCTCGAGCAGTACTTC	CASSHRGLALEQYF
TRBV11-2	TRBD2	TRBJ2-7	-	TGTGCCAGCAGTTGGACTAGCTCCTACGAGCAGTACTTC	CASSWTSSYEQYF
TRBV9	TRBD2	TRBJ2-7	-	TGTGCCAGCAGCGAGGGACTAGCGGCCTCCTACGAGCAGTACTTC	CASSEGLAASYEQYF
TRBV30	-	TRBJ2-7	-	TGTGCCTGGAGCGTTGCGGGAATCGAGCAGTACTTC	CAWSVAGIEQYF
TRBV4-3	TRBD1	TRBJ1-2	-	TGCGCCAGCAGCCAAGAGGGACAGGGGAACTATGGCTACACCTTC	CASSQEGQGNYGYTF
TRBV5-6	TRBD1	TRBJ1-2	-	TGTGCCAGCAGCGGCGACAGGGTTTTTAACTATGGCTACACCTTC	CASSGDRVFNYGYTF
TRBV30	-	TRBJ2-2	-	TGTGCCTGGTCTCTTAAAGTTGGGCGTCCCAACACCGGGGAGCTGTTTTTT	CAWSLKVGRPNTGELFF
TRBV2	TRBD1	TRBJ2-1	-	TGTGCCAGCAGCGGAACTGCCGGGACAGGGGGCTATCGGGGGCAGTTCTTC	CASSGTAGTGGYRGQFF
TRBV4-1	-	TRBJ1-2	-	TGCGCCAGCAGCCAAGTTCAGGGGAACTATGGCTACACCTTC	CASSQVQGNYGYTF
TRBV28	-	TRBJ2-7	-	TGTGCCAGCAGTACAGTCCTTAACGGTGAGCAGTACTTC	CASSTVLNGEQYF
TRBV28	-	TRBJ2-5	-	TGTGCCAGCAGTCCCTTGTTAGAGTTCCAAGAGACCCAGTACTTC	CASSPLLEFQETQYF